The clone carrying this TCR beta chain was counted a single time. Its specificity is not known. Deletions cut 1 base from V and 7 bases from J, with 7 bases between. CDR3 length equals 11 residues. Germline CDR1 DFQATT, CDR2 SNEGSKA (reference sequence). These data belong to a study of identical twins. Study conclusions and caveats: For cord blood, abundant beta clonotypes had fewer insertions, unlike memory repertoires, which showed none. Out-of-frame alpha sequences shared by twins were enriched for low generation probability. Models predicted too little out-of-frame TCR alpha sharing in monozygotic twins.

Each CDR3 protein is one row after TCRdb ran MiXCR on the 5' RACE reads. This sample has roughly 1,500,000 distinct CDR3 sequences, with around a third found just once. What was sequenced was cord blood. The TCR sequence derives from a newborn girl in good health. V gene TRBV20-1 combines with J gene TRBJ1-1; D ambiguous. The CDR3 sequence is CSARAQIEAFF. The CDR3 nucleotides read TGCAGTGCTAGAGCACAGATTGAAGCTTTCTTT.